This entry concerns a single TCR beta chain. Its antigen remains unknown. The source of the sample is a study of CD8 T cells in ankylosing spondylitis. Study-level results: Characteristic of ankylosing spondylitis blood, it appeared, was a TCR beta motif comprising 7 to 9 highly homologous variants.

By quantitative 5'-RACE with molecular barcodes, the TCR beta libraries were made. Each CDR3 protein is one row after TCRdb ran MiXCR on the 5' RACE reads. Among 750,000 to 850,000 distinct CDR3 sequences listed, 12% were seen once. Germline values: CDR1 SGHAT, CDR2 FQNNGV. The V end was cut by 5 bases, the J end by 1 base, with 14 bases between. The CDR3 length is 16 residues. Sequences were obtained from blood, either unsorted or a sorted T cell fraction (not recorded which). The gene calls are TRBV11-2 and TRBJ2-2; D perhaps matches TRBD1 (6 bases). This receptor was taken from a male donor with ankylosing spondylitis. DNA for the CDR3: TGTGCCAGCAGCACTCCGGGACAACGGAACACCGGGGAGCTGTTTTTT. This gives the protein CASSTPGQRNTGELFF.